This T cell receptor (beta chain) is drawn from a study of blood T cells in healthy people across ages. The authors ran a second PCR of roughly 6 to 12 cycles using a sample-barcoded 5' primer and a J-beta primer mix. TCRdb re-derived calls from the 5' RACE reads in MiXCR, one entry per CDR3 protein. The sample yields about 930,000 distinct CDR3 sequences, under 35% seen once. The CDR3 extends over 15 amino acids. Germline lookup yields CDR1 MGHRA and CDR2 YSYEKL. V lost 3 bases to trimming and J lost 0 bases; unmatched junction nucleotides: 2. This clonotype was seen repeatedly, ten times or more. The sample was also reused in another study, on T cells of mothers and their children.

The sample taken for sequencing was blood. The rearrangement links TRBV4-1 to TRBJ2-1, with 7 bases lining up with TRBD1. The sequence came from a woman in her thirties or forties in good health. The CDR3 DNA reads TGCGCCAGCAGCCACCGGGACAGCTCCTACAATGAGCAGTTCTTC. This codes for CASSHRDSSYNEQFF.